This T cell receptor beta chain emerged from a study of a mutant IDH1 vaccine in newly diagnosed glioma. About the research overall: There were approximately 62% males and around 40% females among treated patients, whose mean age was about 38 years. Earlier care involved radiotherapy, temozolomide, or both, and the majority received both.

Data came from immunoSEQ multiplex PCR; TCRdb stores just in-frame clones and leaves some out. The sample yields about 92,000 clones, around four fifths seen once. Note on this clone: Antigen: not known.

Time point noted: baseline, week 1 (first vaccination visit). As for treatment: pre-vaccination baseline after standard-of-care therapy. In every donor, the tumor was a new WHO grade 3 or 4 IDH1-mutant, ATRX-lost astrocytoma. Study results and caveats: Vaccination elicited immune responses in around 93% of patients.

The origin of this receptor is a man aged 40-55 years with glioma. This specimen consisted of PBMCs, obtained from a glioma patient treated with radiotherapy, temozolomide or both.

CDR3: CASNPRVLRLGKKSQPQHF. The DNA for the CDR3 is TGTGCCAGCAACCCCCGGGTCCTCCGTTTGGGCAAAAAATCTCAGCCCCAGCATTTT. V usage is TRBV27 and J usage is TRBJ1-5; D is uncertain. Trimming removed 7 bases at V and 6 bases at J, with 31 bases between. CDR1 MNHEY and CDR2 SMNVEV come from the germline V gene (reference sequence). This CDR3 is 19 amino acids long.